The 24 T cell receptor beta chains below come from one sample, sequenced in a study of blood T cell repertoires in COVID-19. Produced via immunoSEQ multiplex PCR; TCRdb's table is partial and in-frame only. The repertoire consists of tens of thousands of clones, with approximately 83% occurring once and the leading ten covering about 59%. The specimen sequenced was peripheral blood. The source is a man aged 70 or older with acute or convalescent COVID-19.

The chain links TRBV6-2 or TRBV6-3 to TRBJ2-5; 12 bases are shared with TRBD2. Trimming cost V 5 bases and J 1 base; bases outside gene matches: 2. Looked up from germline, CDR1 is MNHEY and CDR2 is SVGEGT. The CDR3 has 15 amino acids. The CDR3 protein is CASSPTSGGQETQYF. The CDR3 nucleotides are TGTGCCAGCAGTCCGACTAGCGGGGGCCAAGAGACCCAGTACTTC.

The rearrangement links TRBV7-2 to TRBJ2-3; D ambiguous. Trimming removed 5 bases from V and 7 bases from J, with 10 bases in between. Germline loops: CDR1 SGHTA, CDR2 FQGNSA. This CDR3 is built from 12 residues. CDR3 nucleotides: TGTGCCAGCAGCCGCCGCCAGAATACGCAGTATTTT. Translation gives CASSRRQNTQYF.

The J gene is TRBJ1-2, the V gene TRBV19, with TRBD1 identical over 7 bases. Germline CDR1 reads LNHDA; CDR2 reads SQIVND (reference sequence). The trim removed 6 bases at V and 6 bases at J, leaving 7 bases unmatched. The CDR3 is 13 residues long. CDR3 DNA sequence: TGTGCCAGTAGAAAAGGGGGCATGGATGGCTACACCTTC. Translating it yields CASRKGGMDGYTF.

The chain joins TRBV18 to TRBJ2-2; D unresolved. Germline assignment: CDR1 KGHSH and CDR2 LQKENI. Trimming stripped 6 bases from V and 6 bases from J, with 14 bases between. The CDR3 runs 14 residues. This CDR3 reads CASSPPVVSGELFF. CDR3 DNA: TGTGCCAGCTCCCCGCCGGTGGTGTCCGGGGAGCTGTTTTTT.

This chain links TRBV6-2 or TRBV6-3 with TRBJ1-1, with D unclear. The length of the CDR3 is 13 residues. CDR1 and CDR2 from the germline V gene are MNHEY and SVGEGT. With 0 bases removed from V and 2 bases from J, the gap between germline ends came to 4 bases. The CDR3 loop is CASSYSKNTEAFF. DNA of the CDR3: TGTGCCAGCAGTTACTCCAAAAACACTGAAGCTTTCTTT.

This chain links TRBV7-9 with TRBJ1-6; D is perhaps TRBD1 (5 bases). The germline V and J ends were trimmed by 5 bases and 4 bases, with 9 bases remaining between them. Germline-derived CDR1 and CDR2 are SEHNR and FQNEAQ (reference sequence). This CDR3 region has 14 residues. CDR3 sequence (DNA): TGTGCCAGCAGCCCGGACACGTATAATTCACCCCTCCACTTT. It yields the protein CASSPDTYNSPLHF.

The chain recombines TRBV9 with TRBJ1-6; weak D call: TRBD1 (5 bases). V dropped 6 bases and J dropped 3 bases, with 10 bases sitting between them. This CDR3 is built from 14 residues. Germline CDR1 SGDLS, CDR2 YYNGEE. The CDR3 loop reads CASNQGNYNSPLHF. The CDR3 DNA follows: TGTGCCAGCAACCAGGGAAACTATAATTCACCCCTCCACTTT. The variable domain in full, with the rest retrieved from reference TRBV9 and TRBJ1-6, is DSGVTQTPKHLITATGQRVTLRCSPRSGDLSVYWYQQSLDQGLQFLIQYYNGEERAKGNILERFSAQQFPDLHSELNLSSLELGDSALYFCASNQGNYNSPLHFGNGTRLTVT.

This chain uses TRBV10-3 with TRBJ2-2; TRBD2 aligns across 10 bases. The CDR3 is 17 amino acids. Germline values: CDR1 ENHRY, CDR2 SYGVKD. J was trimmed by 5 bases and V by 5 bases; bases with no gene match: 11. The DNA of the CDR3 is TGTGCCATCAGTAAATCTTATACTAGCGGGGAAACCGGGGAGCTGTTTTTT. Translation gives CAISKSYTSGETGELFF.

This clone was seen a single time. This chain uses TRBV4-3 with TRBJ2-2; a possible D gene is TRBD2 (6 bases). The V end lost 0 bases, the J end lost 5 bases, and 13 bases lay between the germline ends. The CDR3 length is 16 residues. In germline, CDR1 is LGHNA, CDR2 YSLEER. The CDR3 loop is CASSQDGGPRTGELFF. The CDR3 nucleotides read TGCGCCAGCAGCCAAGATGGAGGGCCGCGAACCGGGGAGCTGTTTTTT.

This clone was seen a single time. DNA of the CDR3: TGCGCCAGCAGCTTGGGTGGGCTTCAGCCCCAGCATTTT. Encoded protein: CASSLGGLQPQHF. The chain employs TRBV5-1 and TRBJ1-5; D not certain. The CDR3 has 13 amino acids. Per germline, CDR1 SGHRS and CDR2 YFSETQ. V gave up 0 bases and J gave up 6 bases, with 7 bases separating them. Supplemented by reference TRBV5-1 and TRBJ1-5, the full variable domain reads KAGVTQTPRYLIKTRGQQVTLSCSPISGHRSVSWYQQTPGQGLQFLFEYFSETQRNKGNFPGRFSGRQFSNSRSEMNVSTLELGDSALYLCASSLGGLQPQHFGDGTRLSIL.

This chain joins TRBV6-5 and TRBJ1-2; weak D call: TRBD1 (5 bases). Germline-derived CDR1 and CDR2 are MNHEY and SVGAGI. The CDR3 runs 12 residues. The V end was cut by 7 bases, the J end by 6 bases, with 12 bases between. The CDR3 DNA is TGTGCCAGCAACCGGAAAGGGGATGGCTACACCTTC. Protein product: CASNRKGDGYTF.

The chain recombines TRBV12-2 with TRBJ2-7; the DNA was not used to check the table's D call, TRBD1. TRBV12-2 is a recognized pseudogene. This CDR3 spans 18 amino acids. The chain's CDR3 is CASRLDRGRKDGPYEQYF. In DNA form, the CDR3 reads TGTGCAAGTCGCCTAGACAGGGGACGGAAGGACGGGCCCTACGAGCAGTACTTC.

This sequence joins TRBV28 and TRBJ2-1, with a possible D match to TRBD1 (6 bases). Trimming took off 6 bases at V and 5 bases at J, with 17 bases between the two ends. The germline V gene has CDR1 MDHEN and CDR2 SYDVKM. The CDR3 totals 15 residues. In nucleotides, the CDR3 is TGTGCCAGCAGCTATCAGGGGAAGATCAACAATGAGCAGTTCTTC. This gives the protein CASSYQGKINNEQFF.

The chain is built from TRBV3-1 (or the pseudogene TRBV3-2) and TRBJ2-3, with D unclear. In germline, CDR1 is LGHDT, CDR2 YNNKEL (reference sequence). There are 13 residues in the CDR3. The V and J ends lost 3 bases and 4 bases respectively, with 8 bases between them. The CDR3 protein is CASSQRLPDTQYF. The CDR3 DNA reads as TGTGCCAGCAGCCAGCGCCTCCCAGATACGCAGTATTTT.

The V and J genes are TRBV2 and TRBJ1-3, with 7 bases identical to TRBD1. Germline V gene lookup returns CDR1 SNHLY and CDR2 FYNNEI. Trimming at V came to 6 bases and at J to 0 bases, leaving 8 bases not matched to a gene. This CDR3 comprises 16 residues. In DNA form, the CDR3 reads TGTGCCAGCAGCGTACAGGGGCCATCCTCTGGAAACACCATATATTTT. This codes for CASSVQGPSSGNTIYF.

The rearrangement uses TRBV19 and TRBJ1-5, with TRBD1 matching over 8 bases. Trimming removed 5 bases from V and 4 bases from J; junction bases left unmatched: 4. The CDR3 consists of 14 residues. Germline lookup yields CDR1 LNHDA and CDR2 SQIVND (reference sequence). Here the CDR3 reads CASSARQGNQPQHF. As DNA, the CDR3 is TGTGCCAGTAGTGCGAGACAGGGGAATCAGCCCCAGCATTTT.

This rearrangement joins TRBV28 to TRBJ1-6; TRBD1 matches 12 bases. Germline loops: CDR1 MDHEN, CDR2 SYDVKM. This CDR3 comprises 15 residues. V dropped 4 bases and J dropped 8; count of bases not matched to a gene: 3. DNA of the CDR3: TGTGCCAGCAGTTCTGGGACAGGGGGCGATTCACCCCTCCACTTT. Protein product: CASSSGTGGDSPLHF.

The V and J genes are TRBV6-5 and TRBJ2-7; the D gene is possibly TRBD2 (5 bases). V lost 8 bases to trimming and J lost 2 bases, with 10 bases between them. CDR3 length: 12 residues. Per germline, CDR1 MNHEY and CDR2 SVGAGI. CDR3: CASGSDTYEQYF. DNA of the CDR3: TGTGCCAGCGGTAGCGATACCTACGAGCAGTACTTC.

This chain connects TRBV29-1 to TRBJ2-7; 7 bases align to TRBD1. CDR1 SQVTM and CDR2 ANQGSEA come from the germline V gene. Unmatched junction bases numbered 8, after V lost 4 bases and J lost 2 bases. This CDR3 spans 14 amino acids. CDR3 coding DNA: TGCAGCGTTGGTTTAGGGACAGTACCCTACGAGCAGTACTTC. Translated, it gives CSVGLGTVPYEQYF.

The chain has TRBV12-3 or TRBV12-4 and TRBJ1-6, with D unclear. The CDR3 runs to 12 residues. The V end was cut by 6 bases, the J end by 16 bases, with 16 bases between. The CDR3 here is CASSPADSTLHF. DNA of the CDR3: TGTGCCAGCAGCCCCGCTGACTCCACTCTCCACTTT.

This clone was observed a handful of times. The chain carries TRBV2 and TRBJ1-1; D gene uncertain. V was clipped by 7 bases and J by 1 base, with 10 bases between them. The CDR3 totals 13 residues. CDR1 and CDR2 (germline): SNHLY, FYNNEI. CDR3 nucleotides: TGTGCCAGCACCCCCGGTAGGAACACTGAAGCTTTCTTT. This translates into CASTPGRNTEAFF.

The gene calls are TRBV10-3 and TRBJ2-7; 9 positions match TRBD1. The V gene end was trimmed by 6 bases and the J gene end by 3 bases; junction bases not matched to a gene: 6. Per the germline V gene, CDR1 is ENHRY and CDR2 is SYGVKD. The CDR3 length is 14 residues. CDR3 in DNA: TGTGCCATCAGACAGGGGGCAGGGGGCTACGAGCAGTACTTC. Its protein is CAIRQGAGGYEQYF.

This clone came up once. The V call is TRBV5-1, the J call TRBJ2-2; 10 bases align to TRBD1. Germline V lookup: CDR1 SGHRS, CDR2 YFSETQ. V was pared by 3 bases and J by 2 bases, with 7 bases of the junction left unmatched. The CDR3 has 17 amino acids. The CDR3 spells CASSSGQGRVNTGELFF. CDR3 nucleotides: TGCGCCAGCAGCTCGGGACAGGGGCGCGTCAACACCGGGGAGCTGTTTTTT.

This clone was recorded a few times. The J gene is TRBJ1-1, the V gene TRBV6-2 or TRBV6-3, with 9 bases identical to TRBD1. With 5 bases clipped from V and 1 base from J, the junction kept 8 bases outside the gene matches. The V gene's germline CDR1 is MNHEY and CDR2 SVGEGT. The CDR3 is made up of 16 amino acids. The CDR3 DNA is TGTGCCAGCAGTAGCCGACCGGGACAGGGGAACACTGAAGCTTTCTTT. Its translation is CASSSRPGQGNTEAFF.